The 20 T cell receptor beta chains below were found in one sample sequenced in a study of CD8 T cell repertoires and HIV-1 epitope variants. What these receptors recognize is not known. Clones were sequenced by immunoSEQ multiplex PCR, and TCRdb holds only the in-frame ones, with some missing. Of 5,000 to 6,500 clones listed, approximately 70% were seen once; the top ten hold over 40%. The sample comprised cultured CD8+ T cells derived from PBMCs. The receptors were gathered from a male donor with HIV.

The chain is built from TRBV28 and TRBJ1-3, with D perhaps TRBD1 (6 bases). The V end was cut by 6 bases, the J end by 4 bases, with 19 bases between. The CDR3 is 16 amino acids. Germline-derived CDR1 and CDR2 are MDHEN and SYDVKM. The CDR3 region is CASRGPGQLSGNTIYF. Here the CDR3 DNA reads TGTGCCAGCAGGGGACCCGGACAGTTGTCAGGAAACACCATATATTTT.

The chain uses TRBV7-9 and TRBJ2-5; 9 nucleotides align to TRBD1. CDR1 is SEHNR, CDR2 FQNEAQ, per germline (reference sequence). This CDR3 has 16 amino acids. Unmatched junction bases numbered 8, after V lost 5 bases and J lost 1 base. CDR3 sequence: CASSRLEQGAQETQYF. The CDR3 nucleotides are TGTGCCAGCAGCCGCCTTGAACAGGGGGCCCAAGAGACCCAGTACTTC.

This rearrangement joins TRBV6-5 to TRBJ2-1; possible D gene TRBD2, 5 bases. CDR1 is MNHEY and CDR2 is SVGAGI in the germline V gene. This CDR3 has 15 residues. Trimming stripped 1 base from V and 5 bases from J, with 12 bases between. The CDR3 loop is CASSYYRGLHNEQFF. CDR3 DNA: TGTGCCAGCAGTTACTATCGGGGATTGCACAATGAGCAGTTCTTC.

The chain uses TRBV29-1 and TRBJ1-4, with unresolved D. Germline V lookup: CDR1 SQVTM, CDR2 ANQGSEA. This CDR3 spans 13 amino acids. The ends were cut back, 3 bases at V and 3 bases at J, with 8 bases in the middle. The DNA of the CDR3 is TGCAGCGTTGAGGGAGACTCTAATGAAAAACTGTTTTTT. Protein sequence: CSVEGDSNEKLFF.

The CDR3 spells CASSLTGPGQGPGELFF. The CDR3 DNA is TGTGCCAGCAGCTTAACGGGGCCGGGACAGGGGCCCGGGGAGCTGTTTTTT. The chain combines TRBV7-9 with TRBJ2-2, with 10 bases that match TRBD1. Germline values: CDR1 SEHNR, CDR2 FQNEAQ (reference sequence). Trimming at V came to 2 bases and at J to 6 bases, leaving 9 bases not matched to a gene. There are 17 residues in the CDR3. Drawing the rest from reference TRBV7-9 and TRBJ2-2, the complete variable domain is DTGVSQNPRHKITKRGQNVTFRCDPISEHNRLYWYRQTLGQGPEFLTYFQNEAQLEKSRLLSDRFSAERPKGSFSTLEIQRTEQGDSAMYLCASSLTGPGQGPGELFFGEGSRLTVL.

This sequence joins TRBV27 and TRBJ2-1; no firm D call. Germline CDR1 reads MNHEY; CDR2 reads SMNVEV (reference sequence). Trimming pared 4 bases from V and 9 bases from J, leaving 19 bases between. The CDR3 extends over 15 amino acids. CDR3 amino acids: CASSSFTLGSIEQFF. CDR3 DNA: TGTGCCAGCAGTTCTTTTACACTTGGAAGTATTGAGCAGTTCTTC.

CDR3 sequence (DNA): TGTGCCAGCAGTTGGACCTTCGCCTTGAACACTGAAGCTTTCTTT. Translation gives CASSWTFALNTEAFF. The chain combines TRBV6-5 with TRBJ1-1; D ambiguous. V was shortened by 4 bases and J by 0 bases, with 12 bases between the two germline ends. Germline lookup yields CDR1 MNHEY and CDR2 SVGAGI. This CDR3 contains 15 residues.

The chain combines TRBV5-4 with TRBJ2-3, with D possibly being TRBD1 (7 bases). The CDR3 runs to 14 residues. Germline CDR1 reads SGHNT; CDR2 reads YYREEE (reference sequence). The V end lost 2 bases, the J end lost 4 bases, and 11 bases lay between the germline ends. CDR3 protein: CASSFGGGADTQYF. The CDR3 nucleotides read TGTGCCAGCAGCTTCGGAGGGGGCGCAGATACGCAGTATTTT. The full variable domain, completed using reference TRBV5-4 and TRBJ2-3, is ETGVTQSPTHLIKTRGQQVTLRCSSQSGHNTVSWYQQALGQGPQFIFQYYREEENGRGNFPPRFSGLQFPNYSSELNVNALELDDSALYLCASSFGGGADTQYFGPGTRLTVL.

This sequence joins TRBV10-3 and TRBJ2-1, with TRBD2 as a possible D gene (5 bases). The CDR3 has 12 amino acids. The V and J ends lost 6 bases and 7 bases respectively, with 10 bases between them. The V gene's germline CDR1 is ENHRY and CDR2 SYGVKD. Here the CDR3 DNA reads TGTGCCATCAGGAATAGGGAGAATGAGCAGTTCTTC. Translation: CAIRNRENEQFF.

This chain uses TRBV30 with TRBJ2-2; 8 bases agree with TRBD2. This CDR3 has 16 amino acids. Germline lookup yields CDR1 GTSNPN and CDR2 SVGIG (reference sequence). V was pared by 2 bases and J by 7 bases, with 12 bases of the junction left unmatched. The CDR3 here is CAWSSSTGGPIGELFF. The CDR3 DNA sequence: TGTGCCTGGAGTTCCTCAACGGGGGGGCCGATCGGGGAGCTGTTTTTT.

In its sample, this clone was seen a few times. The rearrangement joins TRBV10-1 to TRBJ2-7, with unresolved D. Germline CDR1 is WNHNN and CDR2 is SYGVQD (reference sequence). The CDR3 length is 13 residues. Trimming cost V 1 base and J 5 bases, with 9 bases left between them. The CDR3 sequence is CASSEFSRDEQYF. CDR3 coding DNA: TGCGCCAGCAGTGAGTTTAGTCGCGACGAGCAGTACTTC.

This clone has just a few counts. The gene calls are TRBV13 and TRBJ2-5, with D hard to call. V lost 5 bases, J lost 1 base, and 8 bases lay in between. The V gene's germline CDR1 is PRHDT and CDR2 FYEKMQ (reference sequence). The CDR3 contains 13 residues. Here the CDR3 DNA reads TGTGCCAGCAGCCCCGACCCCCAAGAGACCCAGTACTTC. This encodes CASSPDPQETQYF.

By its share, this clone is large. J is TRBJ1-2 and V is TRBV4-3; D ambiguous. The ends were cut back, 0 bases at V and 3 bases at J, with 14 bases in the middle. The CDR3 is 16 residues long. CDR1 and CDR2 (germline): LGHNA, YSLEER. The CDR3 loop reads CASSQDPVELDYGYTF. CDR3 nucleotide sequence: TGCGCCAGCAGCCAAGATCCCGTCGAACTCGACTATGGCTACACCTTC.

This clone is deemed medium-sized. This chain uses TRBV29-1 with TRBJ2-1; TRBD1 matches 8 bases. Germline lookup yields CDR1 SQVTM and CDR2 ANQGSEA. There are 14 residues in the CDR3. The ends lost 3 bases at V and 4 bases at J; junction bases unmatched: 5. The CDR3 loop reads CSVDHWDRYNEQFF. The CDR3 DNA reads as TGCAGCGTTGACCACTGGGACAGGTACAATGAGCAGTTCTTC.

The chain links TRBV28 to TRBJ2-5, with 9 bases identical to TRBD1. Germline CDR1 and CDR2: MDHEN and SYDVKM. This CDR3 contains 21 residues. After removal of 6 bases from V and 4 bases from J, the junction contained 27 bases not matched to a gene. The CDR3 bases are TGTGCCAGCAGCCACCGCCCCGACAGGGGGAGGTTGGATCCAACTCTAGAGACCCAGTACTTC. Residues: CASSHRPDRGRLDPTLETQYF.

The chain employs TRBV7-6 and TRBJ1-4; 10 bases line up with TRBD1. Germline V gives CDR1 SGHVS, CDR2 FNYEAQ. This CDR3 contains 16 residues. The ends lost 4 bases at V and 4 bases at J; junction bases unmatched: 6. The CDR3 sequence: CASSSRTGGINEKLFF. The CDR3 nucleotides are TGTGCCAGCAGCTCCCGGACAGGGGGGATTAATGAAAAACTGTTTTTT. The variable domain in full, with the rest retrieved from reference TRBV7-6 and TRBJ1-4, is GAGVSQSPRYKVTKRGQDVALRCDPISGHVSLYWYRQALGQGPEFLTYFNYEAQQDKSGLPNDRFSAERPEGSISTLTIQRTEQRDSAMYRCASSSRTGGINEKLFFGSGTQLSVL.

The chain combines TRBV4-3 with TRBJ1-2; D is possibly TRBD1 (6 bases). The CDR3 consists of 12 residues. Trimming took off 8 bases at V and 6 bases at J, with 13 bases between the two ends. CDR1 and CDR2 from the germline V gene are LGHNA and YSLEER. The CDR3 DNA reads TGCGCCAGCTCAGGGGAGGTTGATGGCTACACCTTC. Encoded protein: CASSGEVDGYTF.

This chain links TRBV4-1 with TRBJ2-7, with D unclear. Germline lookup yields CDR1 MGHRA and CDR2 YSYEKL. The germline V and J ends were trimmed by 0 bases and 3 bases, with 3 bases remaining between them. This CDR3 contains 12 residues. The CDR3 DNA sequence: TGCGCCAGCAGCCAAGATTACTACGAGCAGTACTTC. Its translation: CASSQDYYEQYF.

As concerns this clone: Its ends do not fully match the called genes, so a read error is possible. This chain links TRBV13 with TRBJ1-1; 8 positions agree with TRBD1. The CDR3 totals 14 residues. CDR1 and CDR2 from the germline V gene are PRHDT and FYEKMQ (reference sequence). The CDR3 reads CASSVGTGNTEAFF. CDR3 nucleotide sequence: TGTGCCAGCAGCGTAGGGACAGGGAACACTGAAGCTTTCTTT.

The chain links TRBV28 to TRBJ2-7; tentatively, D is TRBD1 or TRBD2 (5 bases each). This CDR3 spans 14 amino acids. Deletions cut 3 bases from V and 7 bases from J, with 16 bases between. Per germline, CDR1 MDHEN and CDR2 SYDVKM. CDR3 residues: CASSFLGTAGEQYF. CDR3 DNA sequence: TGTGCCAGCAGTTTTCTCGGGACGGCTGGGGAGCAGTACTTC.